This T cell receptor (beta chain) was profiled in a study of blood T cell repertoires in COVID-19. Using immunoSEQ multiplex PCR, the repertoire was profiled, and TCRdb retains in-frame clones only, with some absent. The table has approximately 140,000 clones, more than 80% seen once. The CDR3 consists of 18 residues. The V and J ends lost 4 bases and 10 bases, in that order; junction bases with no gene match: 16. The V gene's germline CDR1 is KGHDR and CDR2 SFDVKD. The sequence was obtained from a woman aged 80 or over in a cohort sampled during active or convalescent COVID-19. V gene TRBV24-1 combines with J gene TRBJ2-1, with 12 bases lining up with TRBD2. Input material: peripheral blood. CDR3 nucleotides: TGTGCCACCAGTGAATCCGCTACTAGCGGGGGGCTCCGGGGAGAGCAGTTCTTC. The encoded protein is CATSESATSGGLRGEQFF.